A selection of T cell receptor beta chains follows, all from one sample in a study of blood T cell repertoires in COVID-19. Sequencing was performed with immunoSEQ multiplex PCR; in TCRdb, only in-frame clones are kept and a portion is missing. The table shows 150,000 to 200,000 clones, with 92% occurring only once. Sequencing was carried out using peripheral blood. The origin of the receptors is a man younger than 45 with COVID-19, enrolled during active disease. CDR3s include the opening cysteine and the closing phenylalanine or tryptophan. D genes are given only for firm matches.

D	V	J	DNA	CDR3
-	TRBV9	TRBJ1-3	TGTGCCAGCAGCCAGACGGGGTCTGGAAACACCATATATTTT	CASSQTGSGNTIYF
TRBD1	TRBV19	TRBJ1-6	TGTGCCAGTAGTGGGGGACAGGGTAACTCACCCCTCCACTTT	CASSGGQGNSPLHF
-	TRBV19	TRBJ1-2	TGTGCCAGTAGTATTAGAAACTATGGCTACACCTTC	CASSIRNYGYTF
-	TRBV2	TRBJ2-7	TGTGCCAGCAGTGAAACGGGTCGCGAGCAGTACTTC	CASSETGREQYF
-	TRBV27	TRBJ1-2	TGTGCCAGCAGTTTATATGGGTTAGGAGGACAGACGGATGGCTACACCTTC	CASSLYGLGGQTDGYTF
-	TRBV7-2	TRBJ1-5	TGTGCCAGCAGCTTAGTGGCACAGCCCCAGCATTTT	CASSLVAQPQHF
TRBD1	TRBV6-5	TRBJ1-5	TGTGCCAGCACCAAGACAGGGTCAGGGCAGCCCCAGCATTTT	CASTKTGSGQPQHF
TRBD2	TRBV15	TRBJ2-2	TGTGCCACCAGCAGGACTAGCTCCTCGGGGGAGCTGTTTTTT	CATSRTSSSGELFF
TRBD1	TRBV7-3	TRBJ1-2	TGTGCCAGCAGCTTAGGCAGGGGGACGGGCTATGGCTACACCTTC	CASSLGRGTGYGYTF
-	TRBV5-1	TRBJ2-1	TGCGCCAGCAGCTTGGGAGGCCCAGGGAGGAATGAGCAGTTCTTC	CASSLGGPGRNEQFF
TRBD2	TRBV7-2	TRBJ2-1	TGTGCCAGCAGCGAGCCGACTAGCGGGGGCCCATCCTACAATGAGCAGTTCTTC	CASSEPTSGGPSYNEQFF
-	TRBV6-5	TRBJ1-1	TGTGCCAGCAGGTGGGGGGGCCCGGGCACTGAAGCTTTCTTT	CASRWGGPGTEAFF
-	TRBV20-1	TRBJ2-7	TGCAGTGCTAGTGTCTCGCCTAGAGGGAAAGGAAACGAGCAGTACTTC	CSASVSPRGKGNEQYF